The T cell receptor (beta chain) under discussion was sequenced for a study of PD-1 blockade in classical Hodgkin lymphoma. The study, taken as a whole, reports: CD4+ TCR diversity, unlike CD8+, climbed significantly by C4D1. Healthy donors were reported to have higher baseline TCR diversity than newly diagnosed patients.

Sequencing used immunoSEQ multiplex PCR; TCRdb keeps in-frame clones, though not all of them. The table records tens of thousands of clones, 80% to 90% of them present only once. CDR3 length: 17 amino acids. The junction had 11 bases not matched to a gene; V was cut back by 4 bases and J by 4 bases. The germline CDR1 and CDR2 sequences are LGHNA and YNFKEQ. As regards this clone: Its specificity is not known.

Time point reported: cycle 4 day 1 (C4D1), after more than five weeks of nivolumab. Brentuximab vedotin exposure varied, and every patient relapsed after autologous stem cell transplantation. Out of thawed PBMCs, magnetic negative selection purified CD4+ T cells. Best response was recorded as complete response, partial response or progressive disease. The material was CD4+ T cells from blood, obtained before the fourth cycle of nivolumab. This TCR was recovered from a human donor with classical Hodgkin lymphoma. The gene calls are TRBV4-2 and TRBJ2-3, with 10 nucleotides matching TRBD2. As DNA, the CDR3 is TGTGCCAGCAGCCCACCGATCAGCGGGGGGGCCGCAGATACGCAGTATTTT. This translates into CASSPPISGGAADTQYF.